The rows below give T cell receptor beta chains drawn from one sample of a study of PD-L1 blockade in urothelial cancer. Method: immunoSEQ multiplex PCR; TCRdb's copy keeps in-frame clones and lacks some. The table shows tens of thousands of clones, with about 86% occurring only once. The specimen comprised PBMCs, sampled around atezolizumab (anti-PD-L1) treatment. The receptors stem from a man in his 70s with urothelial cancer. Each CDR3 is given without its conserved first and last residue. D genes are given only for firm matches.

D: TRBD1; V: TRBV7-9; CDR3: ASSSLPGQGEETQY
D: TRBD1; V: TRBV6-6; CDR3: ASSPGQGAAGELF
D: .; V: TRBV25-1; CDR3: ASSESGSDAKNIQY
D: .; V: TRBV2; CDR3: ASSKTTSSYEQY
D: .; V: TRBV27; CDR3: ASSPLNSNQPQH
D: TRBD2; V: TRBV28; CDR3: ASSLGPSASGRRNEQF
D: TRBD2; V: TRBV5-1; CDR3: ASSLVGSRTSGATGELF
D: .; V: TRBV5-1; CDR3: ASSSPGVNNEQF
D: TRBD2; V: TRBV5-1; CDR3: ASSLSSGSQETQY
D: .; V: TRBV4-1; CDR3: ASSHGGEGTQY
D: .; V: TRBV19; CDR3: ASRSAGRYTGELF
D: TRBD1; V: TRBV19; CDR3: ASSVRQGLNTEAF
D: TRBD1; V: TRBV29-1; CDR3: SVGDRGLGKQF
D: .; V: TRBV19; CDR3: ASSRRETVPFYEQY
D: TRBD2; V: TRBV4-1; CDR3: ASSQVGAGGRGEQF
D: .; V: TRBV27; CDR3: ASSPPGRGGYT
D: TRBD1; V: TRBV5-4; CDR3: ASSLRVTGVEDTIY
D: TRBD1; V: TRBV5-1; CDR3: ASSLAISTGMHEQY
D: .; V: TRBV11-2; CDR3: ASSSQRDYGYT
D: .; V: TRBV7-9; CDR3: ASSLTNTYEQY
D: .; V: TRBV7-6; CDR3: ASSLGGTEDTQY
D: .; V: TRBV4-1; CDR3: ASSQGRTGNQPQH
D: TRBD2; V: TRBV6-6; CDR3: ASSLSGLAGETQY
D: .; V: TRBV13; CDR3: ASSLGVSSGETEAF
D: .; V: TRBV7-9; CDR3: ASSLVASYNEQF
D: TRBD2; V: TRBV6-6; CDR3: ASRVLAGQETQY
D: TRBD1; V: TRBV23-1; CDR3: ASSPGTGRAGNTIY
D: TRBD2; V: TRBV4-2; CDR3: ASSPTSGRSRNEQF
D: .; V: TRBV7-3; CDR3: ASSFLPSSTDTQY
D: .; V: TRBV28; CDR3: ASSSSRLDTGGPQH
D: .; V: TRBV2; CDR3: ASHMRAMNTEAF
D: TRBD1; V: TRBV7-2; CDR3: ASSLTGAYNERQF
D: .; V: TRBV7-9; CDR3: ASSFGGPSTDTQY
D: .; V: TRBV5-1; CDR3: ASSFLADTGELF
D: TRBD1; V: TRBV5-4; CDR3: ASSSDRGRIGELF
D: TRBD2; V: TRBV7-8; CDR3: ASSLGLAGLNEQF
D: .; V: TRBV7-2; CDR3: ASSQLAYEQY
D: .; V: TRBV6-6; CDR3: ASSLRTDTQY
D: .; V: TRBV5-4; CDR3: ASSLRKIGTLNTEAF
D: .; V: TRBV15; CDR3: ATSRRTGFGDTQY
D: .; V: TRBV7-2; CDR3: ASSFQTNTEAF
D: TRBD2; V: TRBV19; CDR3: ASSIRSGRLDEQF
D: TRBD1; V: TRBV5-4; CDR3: ASSSPGGQGDEQY
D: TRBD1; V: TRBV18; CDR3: ASSPQGALEQPQH
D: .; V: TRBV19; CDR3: ASSPSRTDTQY
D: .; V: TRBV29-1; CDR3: SGKNRLQETQY
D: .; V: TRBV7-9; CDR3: ASSSSGVETQY